This T cell receptor (beta chain) stems from a study of CXCR3-negative and CXCR3-positive naive CD8 T cells. General study results and limits: Naive subsets did not differ in surface CD5, and TRB CDR3 properties served to infer TCR strength. The TRBV-TRBJ usage of naive CXCR3-negative and CXCR3-positive cells was similar, but that of memory cells differed. A higher hydrophobicity marked the TRB CDR3s of CXCR3-positive naive cells versus CXCR3-negative naive cells.

Regarding this clonotype: Its antigen is undetermined.

Germline V lookup: CDR1 MNHNS, CDR2 SASEGT. This CDR3 has 13 amino acids. TRB cDNA libraries were made by UMI-labeled 5' RACE. TCRdb reprocessed the 5' RACE reads and stores each CDR3 protein as one record, lacking DNA. This sample's table reports more than 75,000 distinct CDR3 sequences. The chain links TRBV6-1 to TRBJ2-1. This TCR derives from a human donor in good health. Some clones in this sample may be carry-over from other donors' samples. Source material: naive CXCR3+ CD8+ T cells from blood. This sample's subset: CD45RO-CCR7+CD27+CD95- naive CD8+ T cells expressing CXCR3 (TNR3+). The CDR3 protein is CASSDKDPNEQFF.